Following are 11 T cell receptor beta chains from one sample sequenced in a study of blood T cell repertoires in COVID-19. Assay: immunoSEQ multiplex PCR; the TCRdb copy retains only in-frame clones and omits some. The data show roughly 47,000 clones, more than 65% seen once. The sample consisted of peripheral blood. The receptors shown here come from an older woman with acute or convalescent COVID-19.

The CDR3 DNA reads as TGTGCCAGCAGTGATGGCATCTTAAGCAATCAGCCCCAGCATTTT. It is translated as CASSDGILSNQPQHF. V gene TRBV2 combines with J gene TRBJ1-5; no reliable D call. The CDR3 spans 15 residues. V lost 3 bases and J lost 1, with 10 bases in between. The germline CDR1 and CDR2 sequences are SNHLY and FYNNEI.

This clone appeared a single time. The chain carries TRBV27 and TRBJ2-7; no clear D. The CDR3 has 14 residues. Germline assignment: CDR1 MNHEY and CDR2 SMNVEV (reference sequence). V lost 3 bases to trimming and J lost 2 bases, with 11 bases between them. For the CDR3, the DNA is TGTGCCAGCAGTTTGAAAGACTCGACCTACGAGCAGTACTTC. This translates into CASSLKDSTYEQYF.

This clone was seen a few times. V and J are TRBV5-1 and TRBJ1-3; D is ambiguous. Germline CDR1 is SGHRS and CDR2 is YFSETQ. The CDR3 contains 11 residues. The V end was cut by 4 bases, the J end by 9 bases, with 8 bases between. The CDR3 region is CASSPPGTIYF. Written as DNA, the CDR3 is TGCGCCAGCAGCCCCCCCGGCACCATATATTTT.

Only a few counts were recorded for this clone. The chain carries TRBV19 and TRBJ2-1; TRBD2 might be the D (5 bases). Germline CDR1 reads LNHDA; CDR2 reads SQIVND (reference sequence). The V end was cut by 3 bases, the J end by 0 bases, with 9 bases between. This CDR3 is built from 15 residues. CDR3 nucleotides: TGTGCCAGTAGTATCGCCGGGAACTCCTACAATGAGCAGTTCTTC. Its translation: CASSIAGNSYNEQFF. The full variable domain, in which reference TRBV19 and TRBJ2-1 provide the parts outside the CDR3, is DGGITQSPKYLFRKEGQNVTLSCEQNLNHDAMYWYRQDPGQGLRLIYYSQIVNDFQKGDIAEGYSVSREKKESFPLTVTSAQKNPTAFYLCASSIAGNSYNEQFFGPGTRLTVL.

The chain combines TRBV12-2 with TRBJ2-2; the DNA was not used to check the table's D call, TRBD1. TRBV12-2 is given as a pseudogene. The CDR3 has 18 residues. In DNA, the CDR3 is TGTGCAAGTCGCTTAGATGGACAGGACTTTTCGAACACCGGGGAGCTGTTTTTT. It specifies CASRLDGQDFSNTGELFF.

This rearrangement joins TRBV5-1 to TRBJ1-1, with TRBD1 matching 7 bases. The CDR3 is 19 residues long. V lost 4 bases and J lost 1; bases outside the gene matches: 19. Germline CDR1 reads SGHRS; CDR2 reads YFSETQ. The CDR3 protein is CASSADRAERWGRNTEAFF. For the CDR3, the DNA is TGCGCCAGCAGCGCCGACAGGGCCGAAAGGTGGGGTAGGAACACTGAAGCTTTCTTT.

The rearrangement uses TRBV6-5 and TRBJ1-1, with TRBD1 identical over 7 bases. Germline assignment: CDR1 MNHEY and CDR2 SVGAGI. The CDR3 totals 14 residues. Unmatched junction bases numbered 5, after V lost 6 bases and J lost 1 base. As DNA, the CDR3 is TGTGCCAGCAGACGACAGGGTGAGAACACTGAAGCTTTCTTT. Residues: CASRRQGENTEAFF.

This chain joins TRBV5-1 and TRBJ1-4; D unresolved. From germline, CDR1 is SGHRS and CDR2 YFSETQ. The CDR3 extends over 13 amino acids. V lost 0 bases to trimming and J lost 12 bases, with 12 bases between them. CDR3 region: CASSLAGATELFF. CDR3 nucleotides: TGCGCCAGCAGCTTGGCGGGTGCGACGGAACTGTTTTTT. The full variable domain, with the rest looked up from reference TRBV5-1 and TRBJ1-4, is KAGVTQTPRYLIKTRGQQVTLSCSPISGHRSVSWYQQTPGQGLQFLFEYFSETQRNKGNFPGRFSGRQFSNSRSEMNVSTLELGDSALYLCASSLAGATELFFGSGTQLSVL.

A few counts support this clone. The gene calls are TRBV5-4 and TRBJ2-7; 8 bases match TRBD2. J lost 4 bases, V lost 4 bases, and 7 bases had no gene match. This CDR3 is 14 amino acids long. CDR1 is SGHNT and CDR2 is YYREEE in the germline V gene (reference sequence). CDR3 region: CASSAGTRAYEQYF. CDR3 sequence (DNA): TGTGCCAGCAGCGCCGGGACTAGGGCTTACGAGCAGTACTTC. The full variable domain, in which reference TRBV5-4 and TRBJ2-7 provide the parts outside the CDR3, is ETGVTQSPTHLIKTRGQQVTLRCSSQSGHNTVSWYQQALGQGPQFIFQYYREEENGRGNFPPRFSGLQFPNYSSELNVNALELDDSALYLCASSAGTRAYEQYFGPGTRLTVT.

This chain links TRBV27 with TRBJ2-1; TRBD2 matches 14 bases. The CDR3 length is 16 residues. Germline lookup yields CDR1 MNHEY and CDR2 SMNVEV (reference sequence). V lost 10 bases to trimming and J lost 4 bases; unmatched junction nucleotides: 9. The CDR3 loop is CATARTSGGKYNEQFF. In nucleotides, the CDR3 is TGTGCCACCGCACGGACTAGCGGGGGGAAATACAATGAGCAGTTCTTC.

The chain recombines TRBV5-8 with TRBJ2-5, with TRBD1 as a possible D gene (5 bases). Per the germline V gene, CDR1 is SGHTS and CDR2 is YDEGEE. The V end lost 4 bases, the J end lost 3 bases, and 13 bases lay between the germline ends. This CDR3 region has 14 residues. In nucleotides, the CDR3 is TGTGCCAGCAGCCCCAGGTCCAGGGAAGAGACCCAGTACTTC. Its translation is CASSPRSREETQYF.